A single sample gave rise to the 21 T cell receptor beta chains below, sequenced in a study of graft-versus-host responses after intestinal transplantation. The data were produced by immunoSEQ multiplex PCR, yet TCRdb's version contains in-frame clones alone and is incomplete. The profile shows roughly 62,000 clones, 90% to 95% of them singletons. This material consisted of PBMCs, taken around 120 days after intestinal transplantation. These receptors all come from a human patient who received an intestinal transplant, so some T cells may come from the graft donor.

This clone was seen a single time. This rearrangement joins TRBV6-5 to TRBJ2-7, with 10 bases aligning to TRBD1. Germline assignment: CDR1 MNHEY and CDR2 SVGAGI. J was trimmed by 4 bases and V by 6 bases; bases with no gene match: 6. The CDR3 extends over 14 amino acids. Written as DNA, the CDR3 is TGTGCCAGCAGACCCCCGGGACAGGGGTACGAGCAGTACTTC. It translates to CASRPPGQGYEQYF.

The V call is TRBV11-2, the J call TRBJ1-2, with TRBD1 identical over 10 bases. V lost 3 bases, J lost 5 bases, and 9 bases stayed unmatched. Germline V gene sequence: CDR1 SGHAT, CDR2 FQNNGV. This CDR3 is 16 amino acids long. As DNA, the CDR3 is TGTGCCAGCAGCTTCGCCGGGACAGGGGCGGGTTATGGCTACACCTTC. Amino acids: CASSFAGTGAGYGYTF.

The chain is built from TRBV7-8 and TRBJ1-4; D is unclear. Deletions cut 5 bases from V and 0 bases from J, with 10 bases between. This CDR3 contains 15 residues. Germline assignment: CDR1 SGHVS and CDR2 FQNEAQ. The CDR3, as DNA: TGTGCCAGCAGCAAAGGACGTTCAACTAATGAAAAACTGTTTTTT. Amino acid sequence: CASSKGRSTNEKLFF.

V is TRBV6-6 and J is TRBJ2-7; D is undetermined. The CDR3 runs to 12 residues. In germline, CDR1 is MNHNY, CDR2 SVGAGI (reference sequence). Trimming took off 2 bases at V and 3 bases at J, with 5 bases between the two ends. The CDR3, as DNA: TGTGCCAGCAGTTACACCAACTACGAGCAGTACTTC. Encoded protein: CASSYTNYEQYF.

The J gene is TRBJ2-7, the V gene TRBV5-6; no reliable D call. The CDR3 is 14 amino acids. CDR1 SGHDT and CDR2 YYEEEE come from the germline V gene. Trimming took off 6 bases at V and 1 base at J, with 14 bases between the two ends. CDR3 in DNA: TGTGCCAGCACCCCTTCGCCGGAGTCCTACGAGCAGTACTTC. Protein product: CASTPSPESYEQYF.

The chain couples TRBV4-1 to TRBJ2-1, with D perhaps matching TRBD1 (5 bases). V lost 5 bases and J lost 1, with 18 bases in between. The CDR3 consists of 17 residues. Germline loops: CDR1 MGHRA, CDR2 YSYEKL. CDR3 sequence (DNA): TGCGCCAGCAGCGAAGGGGTGGTCCTACCATCCTACAATGAGCAGTTCTTC. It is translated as CASSEGVVLPSYNEQFF.

CDR3 coding DNA: TGCGCCAGCAGCCAAGGGGCAGCGGGAGGTCACAATGAGCAGTTCTTC. Its protein is CASSQGAAGGHNEQFF. The chain couples TRBV4-1 to TRBJ2-1, with 9 nucleotides matching TRBD2. CDR1 and CDR2 from the germline V gene are MGHRA and YSYEKL. The CDR3 has 16 residues. V dropped 1 base and J dropped 5; count of bases not matched to a gene: 6.

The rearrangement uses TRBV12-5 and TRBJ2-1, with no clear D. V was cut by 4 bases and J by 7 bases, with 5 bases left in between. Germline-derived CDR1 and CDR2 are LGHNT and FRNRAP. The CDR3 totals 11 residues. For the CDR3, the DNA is TGTGCTAGTGGTTGGGTAAATGAGCAGTTCTTC. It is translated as CASGWVNEQFF.

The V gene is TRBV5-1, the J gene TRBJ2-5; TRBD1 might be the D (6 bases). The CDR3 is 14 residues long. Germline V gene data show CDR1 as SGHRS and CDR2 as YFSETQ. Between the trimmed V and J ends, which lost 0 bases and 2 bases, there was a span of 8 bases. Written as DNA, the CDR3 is TGCGCCAGCAGCTTGGTTCAGGGGCAAGAGACCCAGTACTTC. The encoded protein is CASSLVQGQETQYF.

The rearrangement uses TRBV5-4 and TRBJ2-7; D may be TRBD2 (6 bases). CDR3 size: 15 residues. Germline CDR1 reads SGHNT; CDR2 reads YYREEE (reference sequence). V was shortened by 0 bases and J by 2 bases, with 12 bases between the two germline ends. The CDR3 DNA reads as TGTGCCAGCAGCTTGGACCCCGGGGGTCCCTACGAGCAGTACTTC. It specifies CASSLDPGGPYEQYF.

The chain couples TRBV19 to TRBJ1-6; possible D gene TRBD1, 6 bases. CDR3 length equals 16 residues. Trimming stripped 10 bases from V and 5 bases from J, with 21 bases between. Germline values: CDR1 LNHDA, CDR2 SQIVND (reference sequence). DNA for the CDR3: TGTGCCACGAAAACAGGGTCGGAGGGTCATAATTCACCCCTCCACTTT. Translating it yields CATKTGSEGHNSPLHF.

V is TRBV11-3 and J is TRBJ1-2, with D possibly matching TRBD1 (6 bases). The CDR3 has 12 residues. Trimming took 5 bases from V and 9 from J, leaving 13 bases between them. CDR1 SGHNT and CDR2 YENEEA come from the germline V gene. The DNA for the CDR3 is TGTGCCAGCAGCCACGGGGGGCAAAGCTACACCTTC. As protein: CASSHGGQSYTF.

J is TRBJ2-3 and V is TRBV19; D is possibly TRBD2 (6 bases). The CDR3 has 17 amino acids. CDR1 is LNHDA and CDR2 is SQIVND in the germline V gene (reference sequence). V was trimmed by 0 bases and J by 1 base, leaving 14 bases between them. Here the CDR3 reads CASSIDLGGFGTDTQYF. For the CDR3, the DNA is TGTGCCAGTAGTATAGATCTAGGAGGGTTCGGCACAGATACGCAGTATTTT.

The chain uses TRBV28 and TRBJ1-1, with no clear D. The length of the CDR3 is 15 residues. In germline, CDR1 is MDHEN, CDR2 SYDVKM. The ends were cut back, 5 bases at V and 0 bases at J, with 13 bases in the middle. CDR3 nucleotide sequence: TGTGCCAGCAGTCCCCCGAAAACAATGAACACTGAAGCTTTCTTT. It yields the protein CASSPPKTMNTEAFF.

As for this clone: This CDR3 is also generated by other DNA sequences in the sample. The DNA for the CDR3 is TGCGCCAGCAGCTTGGGGCTAGGCTCCTACAATGAGCAGTTCTTC. Residues: CASSLGLGSYNEQFF. The rearrangement uses TRBV5-1 and TRBJ2-1, with unresolved D. This CDR3 is built from 15 residues. With 0 bases removed from V and 0 bases from J, the gap between germline ends came to 7 bases. Germline values: CDR1 SGHRS, CDR2 YFSETQ.

CDR3 loop: CASSSGTYEQYF. CDR3 nucleotide sequence: TGTGCCAGCAGTAGCGGGACCTACGAGCAGTACTTC. The chain couples TRBV2 to TRBJ2-7, with 7 bases fitting TRBD2. Trimming cost V 5 bases and J 2 bases; bases outside gene matches: 0. Germline CDR1 SNHLY, CDR2 FYNNEI. CDR3 length: 12 amino acids. Full variable domain (rest looked up from reference TRBV2 and TRBJ2-7): EPEVTQTPSHQVTQMGQEVILRCVPISNHLYFYWYRQILGQKVEFLVSFYNNEISEKSEIFDDQFSVERPDGSNFTLKIRSTKLEDSAMYFCASSSGTYEQYFGPGTRLTVT.

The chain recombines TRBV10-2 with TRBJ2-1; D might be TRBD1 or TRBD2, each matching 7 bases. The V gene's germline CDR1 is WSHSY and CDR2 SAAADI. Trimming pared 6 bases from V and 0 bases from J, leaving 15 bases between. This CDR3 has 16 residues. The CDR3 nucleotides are TGCGCCAGCAGGAAAGGGGGCGGGAGCTCCTACAATGAGCAGTTCTTC. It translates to CASRKGGGSSYNEQFF.

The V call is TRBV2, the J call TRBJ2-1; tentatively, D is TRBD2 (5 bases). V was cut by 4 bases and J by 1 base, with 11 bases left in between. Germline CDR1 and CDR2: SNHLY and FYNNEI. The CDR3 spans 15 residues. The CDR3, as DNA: TGTGCCAGCAGTGTCCGGACTTTTTCCTACAATGAGCAGTTCTTC. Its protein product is CASSVRTFSYNEQFF.

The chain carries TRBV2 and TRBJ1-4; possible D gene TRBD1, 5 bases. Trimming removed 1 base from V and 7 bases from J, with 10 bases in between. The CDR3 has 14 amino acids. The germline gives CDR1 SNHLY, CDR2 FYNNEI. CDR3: CASSEVRESEKLFF. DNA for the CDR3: TGTGCCAGCAGTGAAGTCAGGGAATCTGAAAAACTGTTTTTT.

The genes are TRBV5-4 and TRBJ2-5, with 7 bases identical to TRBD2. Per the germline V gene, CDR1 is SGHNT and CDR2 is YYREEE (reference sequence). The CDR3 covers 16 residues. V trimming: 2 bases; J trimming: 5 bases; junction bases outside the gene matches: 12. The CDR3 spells CASSFLTARGGETQYF. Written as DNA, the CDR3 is TGTGCCAGCAGCTTTTTGACAGCGAGGGGAGGGGAGACCCAGTACTTC.

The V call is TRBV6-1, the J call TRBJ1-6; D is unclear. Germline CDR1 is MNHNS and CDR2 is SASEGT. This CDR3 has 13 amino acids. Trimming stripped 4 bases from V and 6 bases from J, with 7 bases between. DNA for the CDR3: TGTGCCAGCAGTGGGACGGGTAATTCACCCCTCCACTTT. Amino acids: CASSGTGNSPLHF.